One and the same sample provided the 22 T cell receptor beta chains below, sequenced in a study of regulatory T cells in long-lasting Graves disease. Time point noted: newly diagnosed GD, antithyroid drugs for less than 3 months. Extracted PBMC RNA gave rise to the TCR library. In building TCR beta libraries, iRepertoire HTBI primers were used together with Arm-PCR of CDR3 regions. TCRdb ran MiXCR on the multiplex PCR reads and lists one entry per CDR3 protein. The sample holds fewer than 400,000 distinct CDR3 sequences, about 18% seen once. This specimen was peripheral blood mononuclear cells (PBMCs), taken at new diagnosis, from a patient treated with antithyroid drugs. All receptors come from a female donor with Graves disease.

This clonotype was seen a handful of times. The J gene is TRBJ2-7, the V gene TRBV29-1; maybe TRBD2 (5 bases). This CDR3 region has 13 residues. Trimming left V 0 bases short and J 6 bases short, with 12 bases between. Germline V gene lookup returns CDR1 SQVTM and CDR2 ANQGSEA. The CDR3 here is CSVEDPTRREQYF. CDR3 DNA sequence: TGCAGCGTTGAAGATCCCACTAGGCGCGAGCAGTACTTC.

The chain carries TRBV30 and TRBJ2-5; 11 bases match TRBD2. CDR3 length equals 14 residues. V lost 3 bases to trimming and J lost 1 base; unmatched junction nucleotides: 1. Germline lookup yields CDR1 GTSNPN and CDR2 SVGIG (reference sequence). CDR3 sequence: CAWRTSGTQETQYF. CDR3 sequence (DNA): TGTGCCTGGAGGACTAGCGGGACCCAAGAGACCCAGTACTTC.

This clonotype was observed many times. The chain employs TRBV11-2 and TRBJ2-3; TRBD1 matches at 9 bases. The CDR3 is 18 residues long. Germline V gene lookup returns CDR1 SGHAT and CDR2 FQNNGV. V trimming: 5 bases; J trimming: 2 bases; junction bases outside the gene matches: 14. This CDR3 reads CASSLWTGAGIATDTQYF. The CDR3 nucleotides are TGTGCCAGCAGCCTTTGGACAGGGGCGGGAATCGCCACAGATACGCAGTATTTT.

In its sample, this clonotype was seen many times. The chain carries TRBV18 and TRBJ2-2; the D call may be TRBD1 or TRBD2 (5 bases each). This CDR3 has 15 residues. V lost 5 bases to trimming and J lost 3 bases, with 13 bases between them. Germline CDR1 reads KGHSH; CDR2 reads LQKENI. The CDR3 DNA sequence: TGTGCCAGCTCATCCCGAGGGACGGACACCGGGGAGCTGTTTTTT. Its translation: CASSSRGTDTGELFF.

The genes are TRBV9 and TRBJ2-2; no reliable D call. Trimming left V 0 bases short and J 2 bases short, with 8 bases between. This CDR3 has 15 residues. CDR1 is SGDLS, CDR2 YYNGEE, per germline. The CDR3 nucleotides read TGTGCCAGCAGCGTAGGATCAGCTAACACCGGGGAGCTGTTTTTT. This sequence encodes CASSVGSANTGELFF.

In this sample, this clonotype turned up many times. The V and J genes are TRBV12-3 or TRBV12-4 and TRBJ2-7; a possible D gene is TRBD1 (6 bases). V was pared by 5 bases and J by 3 bases, with 23 bases between. The CDR3 consists of 17 residues. The CDR3 region has the DNA TGTGCCAGCAGTCCCGACAGGACAGCATCGATACACTACGAGCAGTACTTC. Residues: CASSPDRTASIHYEQYF.

V and J are TRBV5-1 and TRBJ1-1; D is unclear. Germline V gene lookup returns CDR1 SGHRS and CDR2 YFSETQ. The CDR3 totals 14 residues. Trimming stripped 0 bases from V and 1 base from J, with 7 bases between. CDR3 sequence: CASSLVSTNTEAFF. For the CDR3, the DNA is TGCGCCAGCAGCTTGGTATCCACGAACACTGAAGCTTTCTTT.

This clonotype was detected ten times or more. The chain combines TRBV6-1 with TRBJ2-7, with 9 positions matching TRBD2. Germline assignment: CDR1 MNHNS and CDR2 SASEGT. The V and J ends lost 2 bases and 5 bases, in that order; junction bases with no gene match: 10. CDR3 length equals 16 residues. The CDR3 DNA reads TGTGCCAGCAGTGAATTTATGGCTAGCGGGAACCACGAGCAGTACTTC. Its protein product is CASSEFMASGNHEQYF.

This clonotype was recorded many times. The chain has TRBV6-1 and TRBJ1-2; no firm D call. The CDR3 extends over 12 amino acids. The V end was cut by 5 bases, the J end by 2 bases, with 6 bases between. Germline CDR1 and CDR2: MNHNS and SASEGT. DNA for the CDR3: TGTGCCAGCAGTCCGGACAACTATGGCTACACCTTC. It encodes CASSPDNYGYTF.

This clonotype was recorded many times. This rearrangement joins TRBV7-2 to TRBJ2-5; D is unresolved. Germline V gene lookup returns CDR1 SGHTA and CDR2 FQGNSA. Trimming pared 0 bases from V and 1 base from J, leaving 9 bases between. The CDR3 extends over 15 amino acids. The CDR3 region is CASSLAPVGQETQYF. CDR3 nucleotide sequence: TGTGCCAGCAGCTTAGCGCCGGTTGGCCAAGAGACCCAGTACTTC.

There are many counts of this clonotype. J is TRBJ2-5 and V is TRBV20-1, with TRBD2 matching 7 bases. V dropped 5 bases and J dropped 7; count of bases not matched to a gene: 13. In germline, CDR1 is DFQATT, CDR2 SNEGSKA (reference sequence). The CDR3 totals 14 residues. CDR3: CSAGLAGVFATQYF. CDR3 nucleotide sequence: TGCAGTGCTGGTCTCGCGGGAGTCTTTGCGACCCAGTACTTC.

This clonotype was found many times. The rearrangement joins TRBV5-1 to TRBJ2-5; D gene ambiguous. The V gene's germline CDR1 is SGHRS and CDR2 YFSETQ. Trimming removed 0 bases at V and 7 bases at J, with 13 bases between. CDR3 length: 14 residues. This chain's CDR3 is CASSLASAGATQYF. The DNA of the CDR3 is TGCGCCAGCAGCTTGGCCTCAGCAGGAGCGACCCAGTACTTC. The complete variable domain, with remaining parts taken from reference TRBV5-1 and TRBJ2-5, reads KAGVTQTPRYLIKTRGQQVTLSCSPISGHRSVSWYQQTPGQGLQFLFEYFSETQRNKGNFPGRFSGRQFSNSRSEMNVSTLELGDSALYLCASSLASAGATQYFGPGTRLLVL.

This clonotype was seen at least ten times. The chain uses TRBV12-3 or TRBV12-4 and TRBJ2-1, with 10 bases that match TRBD2. The CDR3 is made up of 17 amino acids. With V trimmed by 6 bases and J by 0 bases, 8 bases remained unmatched. CDR3 coding DNA: TGTGCCAGCAGCCAGCCCTGGACTAGCGGCTCCTACAATGAGCAGTTCTTC. It yields the protein CASSQPWTSGSYNEQFF.

In its sample, this clonotype was seen many times. V and J are TRBV7-9 and TRBJ2-7; D not resolved. This CDR3 spans 12 amino acids. V was trimmed by 1 base and J by 7 bases, leaving 8 bases between them. Germline V gives CDR1 SEHNR, CDR2 FQNEAQ (reference sequence). In nucleotides, the CDR3 is TGTGCCAGCAGCTTAGAGCTGGGGGAGCAGTACTTC. This sequence encodes CASSLELGEQYF.

This clonotype occurred a few times. The chain carries TRBV30 and TRBJ1-3, with D tentatively TRBD1 (5 bases). Germline V gene sequence: CDR1 GTSNPN, CDR2 SVGIG (reference sequence). The germline V and J ends were trimmed by 5 bases and 0 bases, with 17 bases remaining between them. CDR3 size: 16 residues. This CDR3 reads CAWGRGKRASGNTIYF. The DNA of the CDR3 is TGTGCCTGGGGGAGGGGCAAGAGAGCCTCTGGAAACACCATATATTTT.

The table lists this clonotype with many counts. V and J are TRBV29-1 and TRBJ2-3; D may match TRBD1 or TRBD2 (6 bases each). Trimming left V 3 bases short and J 0 bases short, with 13 bases between. The CDR3 has 15 residues. Germline assignment: CDR1 SQVTM and CDR2 ANQGSEA. In DNA, the CDR3 is TGCAGCGTTGATAGGGGGGTTCTAAGCACAGATACGCAGTATTTT. This translates into CSVDRGVLSTDTQYF.

This clonotype has ten or more counts. V is TRBV28 and J is TRBJ1-2; D is unclear. The germline V gene has CDR1 MDHEN and CDR2 SYDVKM. Trimming removed 6 bases from V and 2 bases from J, with 7 bases in between. CDR3 length: 12 residues. This CDR3 reads CASSTVNYGYTF. For the CDR3, the DNA is TGTGCCAGCAGCACAGTGAACTATGGCTACACCTTC.

This clonotype was counted many times. V usage is TRBV6-2 or TRBV6-3 and J usage is TRBJ1-2, with 7 positions matching TRBD1. CDR1 MNHEY and CDR2 SVGEGT come from the germline V gene. CDR3 length equals 12 residues. The V gene end was trimmed by 8 bases and the J gene end by 1 base; junction bases not matched to a gene: 1. DNA for the CDR3: TGTGCCAGCGGGGACAGTAACTATGGCTACACCTTC. It translates to CASGDSNYGYTF.

This chain connects TRBV20-1 to TRBJ2-7; 11 bases are shared with TRBD2. In germline, CDR1 is DFQATT, CDR2 SNEGSKA (reference sequence). The CDR3 has 12 residues. Written as DNA, the CDR3 is TGCAGCTTAGCGGGAGGGGCCTACGAGCAGTACTTC. Protein: CSLAGGAYEQYF.

This clonotype was recorded at least ten times. This chain connects TRBV29-1 to TRBJ2-2, with 9 bases that match TRBD1. The CDR3 has 13 amino acids. The germline CDR1 and CDR2 sequences are SQVTM and ANQGSEA. The V and J ends lost 3 bases and 7 bases, in that order; junction bases with no gene match: 3. The CDR3 sequence: CSVDRTGDGELFF. The CDR3 nucleotides are TGCAGCGTTGACCGGACAGGGGACGGGGAGCTGTTTTTT.

This clonotype turned up a few times. This chain connects TRBV5-1 to TRBJ2-7, with 11 positions matching TRBD1. The CDR3 sequence is 15 residues long. Germline V CDR1 and CDR2: SGHRS, YFSETQ. Germline trimming cut 3 bases from V and 2 bases from J; bases unmatched to any gene: 4. For the CDR3, the DNA is TGCGCCAGCAGCTGGGGACAGGGGGACACCTACGAGCAGTACTTC. It is translated as CASSWGQGDTYEQYF.

Notes on this clonotype: This likely traces to a read error, being one base from a far larger clone. The gene calls are TRBV2 and TRBJ2-7; 7 nucleotides align to TRBD1. The CDR3 is 13 amino acids. Germline V lookup: CDR1 SNHLY, CDR2 FYNNEI. Losses at the gene ends were 4 bases for V and 7 bases for J; bases not matched to a gene: 7. CDR3 in amino acids: CASSVDRANEQYF. Written as DNA, the CDR3 is TGTGCCAGCAGTGTTGACAGGGCGAATGAGCAGTACTTC.